The 24 T cell receptor beta chains given below trace back to one sample, sequenced in a study of cytomegalovirus exposure and HLA in healthy donors. Both 60 Vbeta primers and 13 Jbeta primers went into the PCR. Using immunoSEQ multiplex PCR, the repertoire was profiled, and TCRdb retains in-frame clones only, with some absent. The table lists about 150,000 clones, roughly a tenth of them singletons. The sample consisted of PBMCs. The receptors here all came from a male donor in good health and CMV-seronegative.

The chain combines TRBV7-9 with TRBJ1-1; D perhaps matches TRBD1 (5 bases). Between the trimmed V and J ends, which lost 8 bases and 4 bases, there was a span of 8 bases. This CDR3 is built from 11 residues. Per germline, CDR1 SEHNR and CDR2 FQNEAQ (reference sequence). The CDR3 loop reads CASGAVTEAFF. DNA of the CDR3: TGTGCCAGCGGGGCCGTCACTGAAGCTTTCTTT.

This clone was counted between two and nine times. The chain has TRBV30 and TRBJ2-5; D possibly corresponds to TRBD2 (5 bases). The CDR3 is made up of 11 amino acids. The V gene's germline CDR1 is GTSNPN and CDR2 SVGIG (reference sequence). V lost 6 bases and J lost 3, with 8 bases in between. The CDR3 protein is CACSEKETQYF. CDR3 nucleotides: TGTGCCTGTAGCGAGAAAGAGACCCAGTACTTC.

This clone was found a few times. This sequence joins TRBV11-3 and TRBJ2-2; 12 bases map to TRBD1. The CDR3 is 17 residues long. The ends lost 6 bases at V and 7 bases at J; junction bases unmatched: 12. Germline V lookup: CDR1 SGHNT, CDR2 YENEEA. This CDR3 reads CASSLGGTGGDDGELFF. DNA for the CDR3: TGTGCCAGCAGTCTAGGGGGGACAGGGGGCGACGACGGGGAGCTGTTTTTT.

The chain recombines TRBV28 with TRBJ1-1; 9 bases fit TRBD1. V lost 4 bases to trimming and J lost 4 bases; unmatched junction nucleotides: 4. CDR1 is MDHEN and CDR2 is SYDVKM in the germline V gene. This CDR3 is built from 14 residues. The CDR3 nucleotides read TGTGCCAGCAGTTCGGGACAGGGCCGCACTGAAGCTTTCTTT. Translated: CASSSGQGRTEAFF.

This chain connects TRBV29-1 to TRBJ2-2, with 12 bases that match TRBD1. Germline CDR1 SQVTM, CDR2 ANQGSEA. There are 15 residues in the CDR3. The V gene end was trimmed by 7 bases and the J gene end by 6 bases; junction bases not matched to a gene: 9. Written as DNA, the CDR3 is TGCAGCGCCACCCGGGACAGGGGGCGTTCCGGGGAGCTGTTTTTT. Protein product: CSATRDRGRSGELFF.

The chain recombines TRBV5-1 with TRBJ2-1; 9 bases are a match to TRBD2. The CDR3 sequence is 15 residues long. The trim removed 0 bases at V and 6 bases at J, leaving 4 bases unmatched. Germline V lookup: CDR1 SGHRS, CDR2 YFSETQ. The CDR3 region has the DNA TGCGCCAGCAGCTTGGGACTAGCGGTGGTCAATGAGCAGTTCTTC. As protein: CASSLGLAVVNEQFF.

The V and J genes are TRBV7-2 and TRBJ2-3; 7 positions agree with TRBD2. After removal of 5 bases from V and 0 bases from J, the junction contained 5 bases not matched to a gene. The CDR3 has 15 residues. Germline V gene sequence: CDR1 SGHTA, CDR2 FQGNSA. The chain's CDR3 is CASSRDYLSTDTQYF. In DNA, the CDR3 is TGTGCCAGCAGCCGGGACTATCTAAGCACAGATACGCAGTATTTT.

This clone has only a few counts. V is TRBV27 and J is TRBJ1-2, with a tentative D call TRBD1 (6 bases). Looked up from germline, CDR1 is MNHEY and CDR2 is SMNVEV (reference sequence). V lost 6 bases and J 3 bases, leaving 17 bases between the germline ends. The CDR3 runs 15 residues. CDR3 residues: CASSPNRVGDYGYTF. CDR3 DNA sequence: TGTGCCAGCAGCCCAAACAGGGTGGGCGACTATGGCTACACCTTC.

V and J are TRBV6-5 and TRBJ1-2; D is unclear. The CDR3 has 14 residues. Germline CDR1 reads MNHEY; CDR2 reads SVGAGI. V gave up 1 base and J gave up 2 bases, with 8 bases separating them. The CDR3 region has the DNA TGTGCCAGCAGTTACTGGCCGGAGAACTATGGCTACACCTTC. Translated, it gives CASSYWPENYGYTF.

The J gene is TRBJ2-4, the V gene TRBV5-1; 7 positions agree with TRBD1. The germline V gene encodes CDR1 SGHRS and CDR2 YFSETQ. The J segment lost 4 bases and the V segment lost 4 bases, leaving 11 bases of the junction unmatched. This CDR3 has 16 amino acids. Here the CDR3 DNA reads TGCGCCAGCAGCAGGCCGTGGCAGGGGGTGAAAAACATTCAGTACTTC. This gives the protein CASSRPWQGVKNIQYF.

The chain carries TRBV7-9 and TRBJ1-1; no reliable D call. CDR1 is SEHNR and CDR2 is FQNEAQ in the germline V gene (reference sequence). This CDR3 is built from 15 residues. V gave up 0 bases and J gave up 0 bases, with 8 bases separating them. CDR3 in DNA: TGTGCCAGCAGCTTAGCGTTGGGCCTGAACACTGAAGCTTTCTTT. It is translated as CASSLALGLNTEAFF.

The rearrangement joins TRBV7-3 to TRBJ2-1; 8 bases match TRBD2. The CDR3 spans 15 residues. Germline V gene data show CDR1 as SGHTA and CDR2 as FQGTGA. Unmatched junction bases numbered 6, after V lost 5 bases and J lost 3 bases. CDR3 loop: CASSPLAGVYNEQFF. CDR3 in DNA: TGTGCCAGCAGCCCGCTAGCGGGTGTCTACAATGAGCAGTTCTTC.

The table lists this clone with a few counts. CDR3: CASSLWRGGSSGANVLTF. CDR3 DNA: TGTGCCAGCAGTTTATGGCGGGGGGGTAGCTCTGGGGCCAACGTCCTGACTTTC. The chain has TRBV28 and TRBJ2-6, with 9 bases matching TRBD2. The junction had 3 bases not matched to a gene; V was cut back by 0 bases and J by 0 bases. The germline V gene has CDR1 MDHEN and CDR2 SYDVKM. CDR3 length: 18 residues. The full variable domain, completed using reference TRBV28 and TRBJ2-6, is DVKVTQSSRYLVKRTGEKVFLECVQDMDHENMFWYRQDPGLGLRLIYFSYDVKMKEKGDIPEGYSVSREKKERFSLILESASTNQTSMYLCASSLWRGGSSGANVLTFGAGSRLTVL.

This clone has a handful of counts. This chain joins TRBV29-1 and TRBJ2-1; 10 nucleotides match TRBD2. From germline, CDR1 is SQVTM and CDR2 ANQGSEA. Germline trimming cut 6 bases from V and 7 bases from J; bases unmatched to any gene: 9. The CDR3 sequence is 14 residues long. The chain's CDR3 is CSVGGLAILNEQFF. In DNA, the CDR3 is TGCAGCGTCGGGGGACTAGCGATTTTGAATGAGCAGTTCTTC.

The chain recombines TRBV29-1 with TRBJ2-7, with D perhaps matching TRBD1 (6 bases). CDR1 and CDR2 from the germline V gene are SQVTM and ANQGSEA. V lost 4 bases to trimming and J lost 5 bases, with 21 bases between them. The CDR3 loop spans 15 amino acids. For the CDR3, the DNA is TGCAGCGTTGTCCCGAGGGAACAGGGCAGCCACGAGCAGTACTTC. Translated, it gives CSVVPREQGSHEQYF.

This clone was recorded a few times. The rearrangement uses TRBV28 and TRBJ1-5; perhaps TRBD1 as D (5 bases). CDR3 length: 21 amino acids. V dropped 3 bases and J dropped 0 bases, with 27 bases sitting between them. The V gene's germline CDR1 is MDHEN and CDR2 SYDVKM. The CDR3 DNA is TGTGCCAGCAGTTTTAGACAGTTCCCAAACCTTATCCGATATAGCAATCAGCCCCAGCATTTT. It is translated as CASSFRQFPNLIRYSNQPQHF.

This clone showed up just a few times. The chain couples TRBV4-3 to TRBJ2-7; the D is unclear. Looked up from germline, CDR1 is LGHNA and CDR2 is YSLEER. Trimming stripped 1 base from V and 1 base from J, with 11 bases between. This CDR3 contains 15 residues. Here the CDR3 reads CASSQGAATSYEQYF. The CDR3 nucleotides read TGCGCCAGCAGCCAAGGGGCAGCTACTTCCTACGAGCAGTACTTC.

The chain employs TRBV7-2 and TRBJ1-6; D might be TRBD1 (6 bases). Germline V gives CDR1 SGHTA, CDR2 FQGNSA. The CDR3 runs to 16 residues. Deletions cut 1 base from V and 9 bases from J, with 16 bases between. This CDR3 is CASSLDGTNLGSPLHF. For the CDR3, the DNA is TGTGCCAGCAGCTTAGACGGGACAAATCTAGGTTCACCCCTCCACTTT.

This clone was detected only a few times. Mismatch with germline at one junction end may stem from a read error. The J gene is TRBJ2-7, the V gene TRBV7-9; TRBD1 is a possible D gene (5 bases). Germline values: CDR1 SEHNR, CDR2 FQNEAQ (reference sequence). The CDR3 loop spans 15 amino acids. CDR3 in amino acids: CVSSLAVPRVDEQYF. CDR3 in DNA: TGTGTCAGCAGCTTAGCCGTTCCCAGGGTCGACGAGCAGTACTTC.

This clone has a handful of counts. The chain combines TRBV28 with TRBJ1-2, with D perhaps matching TRBD1 (5 bases). Germline V CDR1 and CDR2: MDHEN, SYDVKM. V dropped 2 bases and J dropped 4 bases, with 11 bases sitting between them. The CDR3 is 14 residues long. The CDR3: CASSLDPGFYGYTF. CDR3 bases: TGTGCCAGCAGTTTAGACCCAGGGTTCTATGGCTACACCTTC.

This chain links TRBV19 with TRBJ2-1; D gene ambiguous. The V and J ends lost 1 base and 3 bases respectively, with 7 bases between them. Germline values: CDR1 LNHDA, CDR2 SQIVND (reference sequence). The CDR3 runs 14 residues. The CDR3 sequence is CASSIVPFYNEQFF. Here the CDR3 DNA reads TGTGCCAGTAGTATAGTTCCGTTCTACAATGAGCAGTTCTTC.

CDR3 DNA: TGTGCCAGCAGCCCCCGGACAGGGATGAACACTGAAGCTTTCTTT. Protein sequence: CASSPRTGMNTEAFF. V and J are TRBV7-9 and TRBJ1-1; 8 bases are a match to TRBD1. The length of the CDR3 is 15 residues. Germline CDR1 is SEHNR and CDR2 is FQNEAQ (reference sequence). The trim removed 5 bases at V and 0 bases at J, leaving 5 bases unmatched.

This clone was found a few times. The J gene is TRBJ2-7, the V gene TRBV6-6; 8 bases line up with TRBD1. V trimming: 0 bases; J trimming: 4 bases; junction bases outside the gene matches: 2. Per germline, CDR1 MNHNY and CDR2 SVGAGI (reference sequence). The CDR3 covers 14 residues. The CDR3 DNA reads as TGTGCCAGCAGTTACTCGGACAGGGAGTACGAGCAGTACTTC. Encoded protein: CASSYSDREYEQYF.

V usage is TRBV11-2 and J usage is TRBJ1-1, with D unresolved. CDR3 length: 16 amino acids. The V end was cut by 4 bases, the J end by 1 base, with 16 bases between. Germline V gives CDR1 SGHAT, CDR2 FQNNGV. CDR3 nucleotides: TGTGCCAGCAGCTCCCAGTGGCGGCGGGAGAACACTGAAGCTTTCTTT. Residues: CASSSQWRRENTEAFF.